This TCR beta chain was sequenced in a study of beta chain features in type 1 diabetes. This clone was counted between two and nine times. CDR3 size: 13 residues. The germline V gene has CDR1 SQVTM and CDR2 ANQGSEA. Every bit of the isolated RNA underwent reverse transcription, so sequencing read expressed TCRB transcripts. Clones were sequenced by immunoSEQ multiplex PCR, and TCRdb holds only the in-frame ones, with some missing. The table includes about 900,000 clones, roughly 16% detected once. This receptor was identified in a woman aged 18-29 years in good health. The sequenced sample consisted of naive CD4+ T cells from blood. J is TRBJ2-5 and V is TRBV29-1, with 9 bases matching TRBD1. The J call is doubtful: the DNA matches TRBJ2-7 better. This CDR3 is CSAVGDRVNEQYF. CDR3 DNA: TGCAGCGCCGTGGGGGACAGGGTCAACGAGCAGTACTTC.